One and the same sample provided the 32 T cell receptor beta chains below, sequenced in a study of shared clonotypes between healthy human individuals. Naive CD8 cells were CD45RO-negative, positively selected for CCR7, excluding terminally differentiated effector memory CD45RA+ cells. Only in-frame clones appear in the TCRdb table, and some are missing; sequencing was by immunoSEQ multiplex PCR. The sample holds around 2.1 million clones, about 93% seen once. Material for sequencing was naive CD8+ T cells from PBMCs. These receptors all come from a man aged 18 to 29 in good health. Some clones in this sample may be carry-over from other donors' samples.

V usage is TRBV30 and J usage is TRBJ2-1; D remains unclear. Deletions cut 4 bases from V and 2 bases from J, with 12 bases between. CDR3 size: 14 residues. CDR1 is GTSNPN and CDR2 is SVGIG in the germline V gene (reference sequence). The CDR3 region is CAWTNPIPYNEQFF. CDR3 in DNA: TGTGCCTGGACAAATCCGATTCCCTACAATGAGCAGTTCTTC.

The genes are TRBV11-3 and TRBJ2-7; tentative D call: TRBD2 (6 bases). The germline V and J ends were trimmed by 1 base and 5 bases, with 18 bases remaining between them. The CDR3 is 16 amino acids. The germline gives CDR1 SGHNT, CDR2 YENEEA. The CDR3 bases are TGTGCCAGCAGCTTAGGTTTAGGAGAAGGGGAGGACGAGCAGTACTTC. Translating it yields CASSLGLGEGEDEQYF.

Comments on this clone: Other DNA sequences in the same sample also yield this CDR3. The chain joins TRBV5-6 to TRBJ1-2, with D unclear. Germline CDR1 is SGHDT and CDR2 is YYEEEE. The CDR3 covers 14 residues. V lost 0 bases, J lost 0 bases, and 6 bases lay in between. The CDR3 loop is CASSLGRTNYGYTF. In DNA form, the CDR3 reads TGTGCCAGCAGCTTGGGCCGGACTAACTATGGCTACACCTTC.

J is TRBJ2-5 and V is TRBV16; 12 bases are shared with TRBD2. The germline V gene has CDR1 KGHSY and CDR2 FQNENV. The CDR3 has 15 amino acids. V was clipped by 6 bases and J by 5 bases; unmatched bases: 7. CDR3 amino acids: CASRRLAGVEETQYF. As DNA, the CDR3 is TGTGCCAGCAGAAGACTAGCGGGAGTGGAGGAGACCCAGTACTTC. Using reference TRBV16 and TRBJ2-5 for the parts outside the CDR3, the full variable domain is GEEVAQTPKHLVRGEGQKAKLYCAPIKGHSYVFWYQQVLKNEFKFLISFQNENVFDETGMPKERFSAKCLPNSPCSLEIQATKLEDSAVYFCASRRLAGVEETQYFGPGTRLLVL.

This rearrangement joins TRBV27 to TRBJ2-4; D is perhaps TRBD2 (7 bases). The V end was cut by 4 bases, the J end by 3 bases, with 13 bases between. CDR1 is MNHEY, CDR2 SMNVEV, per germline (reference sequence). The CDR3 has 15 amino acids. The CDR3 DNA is TGTGCCAGCAGTTGGGGGGGGCGCGTCAAAAACATTCAGTACTTC. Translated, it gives CASSWGGRVKNIQYF.

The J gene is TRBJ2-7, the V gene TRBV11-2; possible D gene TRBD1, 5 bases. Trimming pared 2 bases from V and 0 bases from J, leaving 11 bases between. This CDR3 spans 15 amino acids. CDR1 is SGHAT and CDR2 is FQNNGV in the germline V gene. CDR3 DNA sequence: TGTGCCAGCAGCTTATCCCCAGGGCGCTCCTACGAGCAGTACTTC. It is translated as CASSLSPGRSYEQYF.

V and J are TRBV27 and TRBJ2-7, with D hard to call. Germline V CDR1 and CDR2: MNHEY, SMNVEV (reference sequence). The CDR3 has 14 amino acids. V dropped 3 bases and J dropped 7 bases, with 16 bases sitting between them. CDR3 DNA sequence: TGTGCCAGCAGTTTGGGCACGGGCCGGTGGGAGCAGTACTTC. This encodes CASSLGTGRWEQYF.

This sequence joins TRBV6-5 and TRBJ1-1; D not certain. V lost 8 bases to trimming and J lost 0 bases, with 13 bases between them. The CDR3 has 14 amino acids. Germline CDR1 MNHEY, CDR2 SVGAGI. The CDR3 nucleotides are TGTGCCAGCTCGACGGACCTCATGAACACTGAAGCTTTCTTT. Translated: CASSTDLMNTEAFF.

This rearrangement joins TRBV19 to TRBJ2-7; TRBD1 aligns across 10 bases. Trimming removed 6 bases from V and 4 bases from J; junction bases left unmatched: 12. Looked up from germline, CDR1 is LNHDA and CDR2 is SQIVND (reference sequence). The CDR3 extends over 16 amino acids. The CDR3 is CASSPRQGASVYEQYF. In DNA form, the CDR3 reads TGTGCCAGTAGCCCTAGACAGGGGGCCAGCGTTTACGAGCAGTACTTC. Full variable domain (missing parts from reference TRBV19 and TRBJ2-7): DGGITQSPKYLFRKEGQNVTLSCEQNLNHDAMYWYRQDPGQGLRLIYYSQIVNDFQKGDIAEGYSVSREKKESFPLTVTSAQKNPTAFYLCASSPRQGASVYEQYFGPGTRLTVT.

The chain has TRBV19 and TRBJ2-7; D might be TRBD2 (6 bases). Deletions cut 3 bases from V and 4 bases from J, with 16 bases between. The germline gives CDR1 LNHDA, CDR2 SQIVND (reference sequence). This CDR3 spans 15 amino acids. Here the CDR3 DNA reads TGTGCCAGTAGTATCGGGCTAGCGATTAGGTACGAGCAGTACTTC. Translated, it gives CASSIGLAIRYEQYF.

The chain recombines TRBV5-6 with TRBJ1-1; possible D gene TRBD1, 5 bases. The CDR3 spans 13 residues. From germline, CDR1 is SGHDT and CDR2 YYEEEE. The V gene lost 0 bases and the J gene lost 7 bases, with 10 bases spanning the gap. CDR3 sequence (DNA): TGTGCCAGCAGCTTGGGTGCGGGGGATGAAGCTTTCTTT. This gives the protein CASSLGAGDEAFF.

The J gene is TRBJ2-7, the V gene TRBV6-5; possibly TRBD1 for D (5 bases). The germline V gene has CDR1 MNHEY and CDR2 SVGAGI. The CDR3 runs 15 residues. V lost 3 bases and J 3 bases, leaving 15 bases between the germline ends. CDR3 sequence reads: CASSYSGPGYYEQYF. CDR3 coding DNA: TGTGCCAGCAGTTATTCCGGACCAGGGTACTACGAGCAGTACTTC.

The CDR3 here is CASSSLWTGEVNQPQHF. CDR3 nucleotide sequence: TGTGCCAGCAGTTCCCTCTGGACAGGGGAAGTCAATCAGCCCCAGCATTTT. This sequence joins TRBV28 and TRBJ1-5; 9 bases agree with TRBD1. With 4 bases clipped from V and 3 bases from J, the junction kept 10 bases outside the gene matches. The CDR3 consists of 17 residues. Per germline, CDR1 MDHEN and CDR2 SYDVKM.

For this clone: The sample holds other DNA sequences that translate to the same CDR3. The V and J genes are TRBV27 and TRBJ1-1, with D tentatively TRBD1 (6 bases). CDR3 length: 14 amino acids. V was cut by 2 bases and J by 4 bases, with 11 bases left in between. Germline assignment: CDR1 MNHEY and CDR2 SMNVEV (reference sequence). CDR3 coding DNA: TGTGCCAGCAGTTTAGGGGGGGCGGGCACTGAAGCTTTCTTT. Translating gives CASSLGGAGTEAFF.

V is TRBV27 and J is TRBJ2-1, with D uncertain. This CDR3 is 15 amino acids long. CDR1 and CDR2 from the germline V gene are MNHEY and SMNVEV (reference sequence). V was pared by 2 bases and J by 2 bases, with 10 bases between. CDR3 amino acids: CASSLGQLAYNEQFF. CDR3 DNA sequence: TGTGCCAGCAGTTTAGGCCAGCTCGCCTACAATGAGCAGTTCTTC.

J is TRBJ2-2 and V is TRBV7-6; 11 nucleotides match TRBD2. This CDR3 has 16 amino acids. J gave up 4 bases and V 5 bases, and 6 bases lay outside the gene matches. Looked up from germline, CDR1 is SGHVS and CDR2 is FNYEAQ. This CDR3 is CASSHLLAGVTGELFF. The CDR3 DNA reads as TGTGCCAGCAGCCACCTACTAGCGGGAGTCACCGGGGAGCTGTTTTTT. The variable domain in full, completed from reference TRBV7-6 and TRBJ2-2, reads GAGVSQSPRYKVTKRGQDVALRCDPISGHVSLYWYRQALGQGPEFLTYFNYEAQQDKSGLPNDRFSAERPEGSISTLTIQRTEQRDSAMYRCASSHLLAGVTGELFFGEGSRLTVL.

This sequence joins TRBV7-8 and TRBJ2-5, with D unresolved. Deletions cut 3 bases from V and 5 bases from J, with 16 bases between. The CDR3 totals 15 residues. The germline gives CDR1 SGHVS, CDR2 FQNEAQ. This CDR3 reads CASSFIIPPDETQYF. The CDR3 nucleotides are TGTGCCAGCAGCTTCATCATCCCTCCGGACGAGACCCAGTACTTC.

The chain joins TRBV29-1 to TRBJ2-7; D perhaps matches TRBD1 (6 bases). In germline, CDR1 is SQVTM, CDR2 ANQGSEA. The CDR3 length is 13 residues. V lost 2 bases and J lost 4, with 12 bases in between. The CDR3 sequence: CSVETGTGYEQYF. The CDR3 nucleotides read TGCAGCGTTGAAACGGGAACAGGGTACGAGCAGTACTTC.

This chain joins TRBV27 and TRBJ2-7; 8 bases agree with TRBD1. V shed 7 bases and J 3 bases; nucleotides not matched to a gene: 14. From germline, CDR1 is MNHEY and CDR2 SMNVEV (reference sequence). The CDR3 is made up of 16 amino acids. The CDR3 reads CASTPLRTGIDYEQYF. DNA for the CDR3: TGTGCCAGCACCCCCCTCAGGACAGGGATAGACTACGAGCAGTACTTC.

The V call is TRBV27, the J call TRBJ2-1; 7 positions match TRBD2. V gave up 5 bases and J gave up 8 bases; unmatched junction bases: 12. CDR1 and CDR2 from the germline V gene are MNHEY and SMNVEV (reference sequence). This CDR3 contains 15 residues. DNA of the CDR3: TGTGCCAGCAGTCCGGGGTTACGGGGGGAGGATGAGCAGTTCTTC. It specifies CASSPGLRGEDEQFF.

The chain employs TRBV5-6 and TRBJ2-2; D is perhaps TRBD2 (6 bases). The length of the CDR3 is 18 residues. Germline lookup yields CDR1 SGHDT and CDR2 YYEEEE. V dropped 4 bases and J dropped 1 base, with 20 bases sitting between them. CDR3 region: CASSVAGRAYLNTGELFF. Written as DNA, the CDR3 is TGTGCCAGCAGCGTGGCCGGGAGAGCCTACTTGAACACCGGGGAGCTGTTTTTT.

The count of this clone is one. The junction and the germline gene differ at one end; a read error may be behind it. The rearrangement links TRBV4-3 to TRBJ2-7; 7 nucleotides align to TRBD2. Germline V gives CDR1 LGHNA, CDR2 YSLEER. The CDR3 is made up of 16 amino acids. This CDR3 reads CASGQELGLADYEQYF. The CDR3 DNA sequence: TGCGCCAGCGGCCAAGAGCTTGGGCTAGCGGACTACGAGCAGTACTTC.

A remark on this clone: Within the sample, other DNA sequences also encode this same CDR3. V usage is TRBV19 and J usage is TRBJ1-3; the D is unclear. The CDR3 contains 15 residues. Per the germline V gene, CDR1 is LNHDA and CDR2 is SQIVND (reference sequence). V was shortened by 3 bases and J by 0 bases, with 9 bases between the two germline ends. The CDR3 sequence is CASSIGAGSGNTIYF. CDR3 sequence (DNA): TGTGCCAGTAGTATCGGCGCCGGCTCTGGAAACACCATATATTTT.

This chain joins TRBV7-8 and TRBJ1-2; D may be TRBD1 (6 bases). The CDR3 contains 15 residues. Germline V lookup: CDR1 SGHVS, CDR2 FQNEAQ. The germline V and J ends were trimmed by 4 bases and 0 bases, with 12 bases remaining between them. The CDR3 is CASSSPTGTNYGYTF. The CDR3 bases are TGTGCCAGCAGCTCCCCGACAGGAACTAACTATGGCTACACCTTC.

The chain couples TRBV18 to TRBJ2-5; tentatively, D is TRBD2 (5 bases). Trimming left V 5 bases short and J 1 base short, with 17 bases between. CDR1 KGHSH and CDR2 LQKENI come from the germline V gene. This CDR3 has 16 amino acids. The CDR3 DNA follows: TGTGCCAGCTCAGCAGCGAGGGCCGGGGTCCAAGAGACCCAGTACTTC. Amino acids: CASSAARAGVQETQYF.

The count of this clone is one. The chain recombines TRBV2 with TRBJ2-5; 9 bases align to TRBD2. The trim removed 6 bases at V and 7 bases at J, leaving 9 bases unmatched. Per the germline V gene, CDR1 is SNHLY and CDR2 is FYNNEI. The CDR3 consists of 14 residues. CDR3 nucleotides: TGTGCCAGCAGCGCCGGGACTAGCTTTTGGACCCAGTACTTC. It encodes CASSAGTSFWTQYF. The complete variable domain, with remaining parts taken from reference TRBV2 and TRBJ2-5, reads EPEVTQTPSHQVTQMGQEVILRCVPISNHLYFYWYRQILGQKVEFLVSFYNNEISEKSEIFDDQFSVERPDGSNFTLKIRSTKLEDSAMYFCASSAGTSFWTQYFGPGTRLLVL.

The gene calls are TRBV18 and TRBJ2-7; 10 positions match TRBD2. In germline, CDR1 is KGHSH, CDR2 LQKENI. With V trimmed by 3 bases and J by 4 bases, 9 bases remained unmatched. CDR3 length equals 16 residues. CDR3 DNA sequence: TGTGCCAGCTCACCTACCTTCAGGACTAGCGGATACGAGCAGTACTTC. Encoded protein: CASSPTFRTSGYEQYF.

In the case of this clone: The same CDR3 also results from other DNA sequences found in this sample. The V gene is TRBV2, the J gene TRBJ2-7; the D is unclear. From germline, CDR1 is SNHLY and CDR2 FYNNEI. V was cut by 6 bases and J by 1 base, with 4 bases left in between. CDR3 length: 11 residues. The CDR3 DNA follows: TGTGCCAGCAGGGGGTCCTACGAGCAGTACTTC. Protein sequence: CASRGSYEQYF. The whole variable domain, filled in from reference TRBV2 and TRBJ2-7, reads EPEVTQTPSHQVTQMGQEVILRCVPISNHLYFYWYRQILGQKVEFLVSFYNNEISEKSEIFDDQFSVERPDGSNFTLKIRSTKLEDSAMYFCASRGSYEQYFGPGTRLTVT.

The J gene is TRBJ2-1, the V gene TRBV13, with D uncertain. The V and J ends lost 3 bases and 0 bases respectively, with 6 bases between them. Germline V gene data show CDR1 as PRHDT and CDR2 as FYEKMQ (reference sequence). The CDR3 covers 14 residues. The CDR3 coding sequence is TGTGCCAGCAGCTTGGTTAGCTCCTACAATGAGCAGTTCTTC. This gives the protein CASSLVSSYNEQFF.

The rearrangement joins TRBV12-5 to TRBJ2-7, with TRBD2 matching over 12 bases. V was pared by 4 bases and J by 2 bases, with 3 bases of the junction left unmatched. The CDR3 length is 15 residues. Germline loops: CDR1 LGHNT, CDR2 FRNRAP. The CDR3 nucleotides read TGTGCTAGTGGTTCCTGGACTAGCGGGACCTACGAGCAGTACTTC. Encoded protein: CASGSWTSGTYEQYF.

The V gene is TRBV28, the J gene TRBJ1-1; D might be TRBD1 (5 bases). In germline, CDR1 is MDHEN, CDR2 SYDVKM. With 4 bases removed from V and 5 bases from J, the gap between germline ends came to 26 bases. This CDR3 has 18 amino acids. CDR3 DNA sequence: TGTGCCAGCAGTTGGGGGGGTGTGGGGTCTCCTGAGGGAACTGAAGCTTTCTTT. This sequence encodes CASSWGGVGSPEGTEAFF.

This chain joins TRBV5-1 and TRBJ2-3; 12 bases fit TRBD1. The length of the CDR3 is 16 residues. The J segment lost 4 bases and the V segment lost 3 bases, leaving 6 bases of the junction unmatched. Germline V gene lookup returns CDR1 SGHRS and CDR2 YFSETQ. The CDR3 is CASSWQGQGAPDTQYF. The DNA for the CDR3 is TGCGCCAGCAGCTGGCAGGGACAGGGGGCCCCAGATACGCAGTATTTT. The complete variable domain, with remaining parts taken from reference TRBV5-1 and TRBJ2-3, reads KAGVTQTPRYLIKTRGQQVTLSCSPISGHRSVSWYQQTPGQGLQFLFEYFSETQRNKGNFPGRFSGRQFSNSRSEMNVSTLELGDSALYLCASSWQGQGAPDTQYFGPGTRLTVL.